The 20 T cell receptor beta chains reported below all come from one sample, sequenced in a study of blood T cell repertoires in COVID-19. Some clones are missing from TCRdb's copy, which holds only in-frame ones; the method was immunoSEQ multiplex PCR. The sample lists roughly 86,000 clones, 70% to 90% occurring once. Specimen: peripheral blood. The origin of the receptors is a man in his forties or fifties with acute or convalescent COVID-19.

The rearrangement uses TRBV3-1 (or the pseudogene TRBV3-2) and TRBJ1-6; no clear D. This CDR3 has 17 amino acids. V gave up 0 bases and J gave up 0 bases, with 9 bases separating them. Looked up from germline, CDR1 is LGHDT and CDR2 is YNNKEL (reference sequence). The CDR3 loop is CASSQDLGSSYNSPLHF. As DNA, the CDR3 is TGTGCCAGCAGCCAAGATCTTGGGAGCTCCTATAATTCACCCCTCCACTTT.

The chain uses TRBV10-3 and TRBJ2-1; TRBD2 agrees at 10 bases. From germline, CDR1 is ENHRY and CDR2 SYGVKD. CDR3 length: 14 amino acids. J was trimmed by 2 bases and V by 10 bases; bases with no gene match: 5. CDR3 sequence reads: CATRTSGPYNEQFF. CDR3 in DNA: TGTGCCACCCGGACTAGCGGCCCCTACAATGAGCAGTTCTTC.

The rearrangement joins TRBV11-2 to TRBJ2-2, with TRBD2 identical over 8 bases. V was clipped by 5 bases and J by 5 bases; unmatched bases: 7. Germline V lookup: CDR1 SGHAT, CDR2 FQNNGV. The CDR3 runs to 15 residues. CDR3 in amino acids: CASSIGLAGTGELFF. The CDR3 nucleotides are TGTGCCAGCAGCATCGGACTAGCTGGGACCGGGGAGCTGTTTTTT.

In nucleotides, the CDR3 is TGTGCCAGTCGACACCCCGGGGCAACTAATGAAAAACTGTTTTTT. Amino acid sequence: CASRHPGATNEKLFF. The chain links TRBV19 to TRBJ1-4, with D hard to call. Trimming took 8 bases from V and 0 from J, leaving 13 bases between them. Germline CDR1 and CDR2: LNHDA and SQIVND (reference sequence). The CDR3 is 15 amino acids.

The chain combines TRBV7-2 with TRBJ1-6; maybe TRBD1 (5 bases). The CDR3 spans 15 residues. Trimming took off 1 base at V and 9 bases at J, with 13 bases between the two ends. Germline V gene sequence: CDR1 SGHTA, CDR2 FQGNSA. The CDR3 region has the DNA TGTGCCAGCAGCTTAGAGTCGTGGGGGGGTTCACCCCTCCACTTT. Translation: CASSLESWGGSPLHF. Based on the CDR3 plus reference TRBV7-2 and TRBJ1-6, the full variable domain is GAGVSQSPSNKVTEKGKDVELRCDPISGHTALYWYRQSLGQGLEFLIYFQGNSAPDKSGLPSDRFSAERTGGSVSTLTIQRTQQEDSAVYLCASSLESWGGSPLHFGNGTRLTVT.

V and J are TRBV6-5 and TRBJ1-2; 8 positions agree with TRBD1. CDR3 size: 15 residues. Per germline, CDR1 MNHEY and CDR2 SVGAGI. The trim removed 7 bases at V and 8 bases at J, leaving 15 bases unmatched. The CDR3 sequence: CASTGGAAGGRGYTF. CDR3 nucleotide sequence: TGTGCCAGCACCGGAGGTGCGGCAGGGGGCAGGGGCTACACCTTC.

This sequence joins TRBV18 and TRBJ1-1; perhaps TRBD1 as D (6 bases). Trimming took 3 bases from V and 0 from J, leaving 17 bases between them. The CDR3 runs to 17 residues. The germline V gene encodes CDR1 KGHSH and CDR2 LQKENI. CDR3 sequence (DNA): TGTGCCAGCTCACCCAAAAGGGGGGGATTACTGAACACTGAAGCTTTCTTT. Protein product: CASSPKRGGLLNTEAFF.

J is TRBJ2-7 and V is TRBV30; 7 bases fit TRBD2. The CDR3 loop spans 13 amino acids. Germline trimming cut 2 bases from V and 4 bases from J; bases unmatched to any gene: 5. CDR1 is GTSNPN, CDR2 SVGIG, per germline (reference sequence). As DNA, the CDR3 is TGTGCCTGGAGTCTCGCGGGAGTGTACGAGCAGTACTTC. Its translation: CAWSLAGVYEQYF.

Only one count was recorded for this clone. The chain couples TRBV6-5 to TRBJ2-2; 10 bases match TRBD1. The CDR3 consists of 16 residues. Unmatched junction bases numbered 6, after V lost 2 bases and J lost 6 bases. Germline loops: CDR1 MNHEY, CDR2 SVGAGI. Here the CDR3 DNA reads TGTGCCAGCAGTTACAACGACAGGGGGCAAGCCGGGGAGCTGTTTTTT. This sequence encodes CASSYNDRGQAGELFF.

The chain recombines TRBV18 with TRBJ1-5, with D hard to call. Germline assignment: CDR1 KGHSH and CDR2 LQKENI. CDR3 size: 16 residues. Trimming shortened V by 3 bases and J by 0 bases, and 12 bases separated the two germline ends. The CDR3 sequence is CASSPLVLYSNQPQHF. In DNA form, the CDR3 reads TGTGCCAGCTCACCCCTAGTTTTATATAGCAATCAGCCCCAGCATTTT.

The genes are TRBV6-5 and TRBJ1-4, with 11 bases fitting TRBD1. CDR3 length: 15 residues. With 4 bases clipped from V and 8 bases from J, the junction kept 6 bases outside the gene matches. Germline lookup yields CDR1 MNHEY and CDR2 SVGAGI. The CDR3 here is CASSWTGGSGEKLFF. CDR3 in DNA: TGTGCCAGCAGTTGGACAGGGGGCTCTGGCGAAAAACTGTTTTTT.

The chain is built from TRBV5-1 and TRBJ2-1, with 8 positions matching TRBD1. The V segment lost 0 bases and the J segment 14 bases; nucleotides outside the gene matches: 4. CDR3 length: 12 amino acids. Per germline, CDR1 SGHRS and CDR2 YFSETQ. The CDR3 region is CASSLGGQGEFF. The CDR3 nucleotides read TGCGCCAGCAGCTTGGGAGGACAGGGAGAGTTCTTC.

The chain employs TRBV6-1 and TRBJ1-6; 7 bases agree with TRBD1. CDR1 and CDR2 from the germline V gene are MNHNS and SASEGT. The CDR3 has 14 amino acids. The J segment lost 7 bases and the V segment lost 5 bases, leaving 5 bases of the junction unmatched. The CDR3 nucleotides read TGTGCCAGCAGTTTGGGACAGCTAAATTCACCCCTCCACTTT. Amino acids: CASSLGQLNSPLHF.

The rearrangement uses TRBV7-2 and TRBJ2-7; 8 bases fit TRBD2. CDR3 length: 15 residues. Germline-derived CDR1 and CDR2 are SGHTA and FQGNSA. J lost 6 bases, V lost 2 bases, and 9 bases had no gene match. Here the CDR3 DNA reads TGTGCCAGCAGCTTAATTACTAGCGGAACAGGCGAGCAGTACTTC. It encodes CASSLITSGTGEQYF.

The V gene is TRBV27, the J gene TRBJ2-4, with TRBD2 matching over 12 bases. The CDR3 spans 14 residues. The germline CDR1 and CDR2 sequences are MNHEY and SMNVEV (reference sequence). Losses at the gene ends were 4 bases for V and 16 bases for J; bases not matched to a gene: 11. CDR3 sequence reads: CASSSPGLAGTTYF. DNA for the CDR3: TGTGCCAGCAGTTCACCGGGACTAGCGGGCACAACTTACTTC.

This clone was seen once. V is TRBV5-1 and J is TRBJ1-1; a weak D match, TRBD1 (5 bases). Trimming shortened V by 4 bases and J by 0 bases, and 16 bases separated the two germline ends. CDR1 SGHRS and CDR2 YFSETQ come from the germline V gene. The CDR3 sequence is 16 residues long. The CDR3 loop reads CASSQRQSSMNTEAFF. For the CDR3, the DNA is TGCGCCAGCAGCCAACGACAGAGCAGCATGAACACTGAAGCTTTCTTT.

The chain carries TRBV6-6 and TRBJ2-7; 7 bases map to TRBD2. The V segment lost 2 bases and the J segment 2 bases; nucleotides outside the gene matches: 3. From germline, CDR1 is MNHNY and CDR2 SVGAGI (reference sequence). The length of the CDR3 is 14 residues. CDR3: CASSYLSGPYEQYF. CDR3 nucleotide sequence: TGTGCCAGCAGTTACCTTAGCGGGCCCTACGAGCAGTACTTC.

V usage is TRBV3-1 (or the pseudogene TRBV3-2) and J usage is TRBJ2-5, with D possibly being TRBD2 (7 bases). The germline CDR1 and CDR2 sequences are LGHDT and YNNKEL (reference sequence). V was clipped by 4 bases and J by 0 bases, with 18 bases between them. The CDR3 is 17 residues long. CDR3 coding DNA: TGTGCCAGCAGCCCCACCAGCGGGGACACGTACCAAGAGACCCAGTACTTC. Amino acids: CASSPTSGDTYQETQYF.

The chain is built from TRBV7-6 and TRBJ2-7; 12 nucleotides agree with TRBD1. After removal of 4 bases from V and 4 bases from J, the junction contained 5 bases not matched to a gene. This CDR3 spans 15 amino acids. Germline CDR1 SGHVS, CDR2 FNYEAQ. The CDR3 protein is CASSSGDRGRYEQYF. Written as DNA, the CDR3 is TGTGCCAGCAGCTCAGGGGACAGGGGGCGGTACGAGCAGTACTTC.

V gene TRBV6-2 or TRBV6-3 combines with J gene TRBJ2-7, with 9 bases aligning to TRBD1. This CDR3 comprises 15 residues. CDR1 is MNHEY and CDR2 is SVGEGT in the germline V gene. The junction had 7 bases not matched to a gene; V was cut back by 6 bases and J by 1 base. For the CDR3, the DNA is TGTGCCAGCAGCCGTCCGGGACAGGGATCCTACGAGCAGTACTTC. The encoded protein is CASSRPGQGSYEQYF.